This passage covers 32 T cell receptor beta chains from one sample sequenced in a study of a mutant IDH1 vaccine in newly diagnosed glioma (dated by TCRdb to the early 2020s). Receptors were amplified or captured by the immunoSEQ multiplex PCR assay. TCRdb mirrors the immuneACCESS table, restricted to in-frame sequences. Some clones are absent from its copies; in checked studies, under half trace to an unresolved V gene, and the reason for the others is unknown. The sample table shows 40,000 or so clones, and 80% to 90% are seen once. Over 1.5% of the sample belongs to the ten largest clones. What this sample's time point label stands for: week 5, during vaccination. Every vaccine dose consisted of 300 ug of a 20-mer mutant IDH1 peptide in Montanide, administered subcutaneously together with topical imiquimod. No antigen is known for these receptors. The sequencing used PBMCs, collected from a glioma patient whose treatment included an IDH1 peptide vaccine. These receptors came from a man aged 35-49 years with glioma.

The CDR3 nucleotides read TGTGCCAGCAGCTTCGGCGGGATGAACACCGGGGAGCTGTTTTTT. Its protein is CASSFGGMNTGELFF. The V call is TRBV5-4, the J call TRBJ2-2; D might be TRBD2 (6 bases). V was shortened by 2 bases and J by 1 base, with 9 bases between the two germline ends. This CDR3 region has 15 residues. In germline, CDR1 is SGHNT, CDR2 YYREEE (reference sequence).

CDR3 sequence (DNA): TGTGCCAGCTCCCCCTTCGGCGCGACGAACACCGGGGAGCTGTTTTTT. Protein sequence: CASSPFGATNTGELFF. V gene TRBV18 combines with J gene TRBJ2-2; D remains unclear. Trimming took off 6 bases at V and 0 bases at J, with 14 bases between the two ends. The CDR3 has 16 residues. In germline, CDR1 is KGHSH, CDR2 LQKENI. The variable domain in full, completed from reference TRBV18 and TRBJ2-2, reads NAGVMQNPRHLVRRRGQEARLRCSPMKGHSHVYWYRQLPEEGLKFMVYLQKENIIDESGMPKERFSAEFPKEGPSILRIQQVVRGDSAAYFCASSPFGATNTGELFFGEGSRLTVL.

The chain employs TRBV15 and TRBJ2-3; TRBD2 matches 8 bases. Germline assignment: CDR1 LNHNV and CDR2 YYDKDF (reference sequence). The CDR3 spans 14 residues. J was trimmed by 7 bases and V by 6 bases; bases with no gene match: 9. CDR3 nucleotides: TGTGCCACCAGAAGTGCGAGCGGGAGAAATACGCAGTATTTT. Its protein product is CATRSASGRNTQYF.

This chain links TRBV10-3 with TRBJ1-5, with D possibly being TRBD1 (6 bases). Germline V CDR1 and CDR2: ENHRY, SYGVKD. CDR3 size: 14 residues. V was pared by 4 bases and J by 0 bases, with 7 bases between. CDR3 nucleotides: TGTGCCATCAGTGCAGGGGATAGCAATCAGCCCCAGCATTTT. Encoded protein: CAISAGDSNQPQHF.

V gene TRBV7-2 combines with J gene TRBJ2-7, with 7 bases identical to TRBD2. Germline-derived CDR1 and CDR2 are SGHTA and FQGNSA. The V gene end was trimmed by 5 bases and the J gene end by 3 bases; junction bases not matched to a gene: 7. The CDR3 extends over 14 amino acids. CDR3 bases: TGTGCCAGCAGCGGAGGGACGGGGGGCTACGAGCAGTACTTC. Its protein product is CASSGGTGGYEQYF.

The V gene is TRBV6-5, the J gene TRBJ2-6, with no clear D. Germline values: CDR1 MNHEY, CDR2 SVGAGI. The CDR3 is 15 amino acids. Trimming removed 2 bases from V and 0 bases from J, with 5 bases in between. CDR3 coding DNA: TGTGCCAGCAGTTACGCCAGCTCTGGGGCCAACGTCCTGACTTTC. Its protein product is CASSYASSGANVLTF.

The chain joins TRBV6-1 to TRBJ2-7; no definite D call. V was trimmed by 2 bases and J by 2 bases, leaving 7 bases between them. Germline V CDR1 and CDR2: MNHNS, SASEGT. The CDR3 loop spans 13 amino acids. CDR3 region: CASSELMAYEQYF. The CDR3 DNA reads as TGTGCCAGCAGTGAACTGATGGCCTACGAGCAGTACTTC.

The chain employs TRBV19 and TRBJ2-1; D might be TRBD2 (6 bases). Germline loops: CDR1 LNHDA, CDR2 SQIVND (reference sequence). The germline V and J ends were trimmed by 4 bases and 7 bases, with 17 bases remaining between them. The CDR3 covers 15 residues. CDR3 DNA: TGTGCCAGTAGTAGGAGGCCGTCAGCGGGTAATGAGCAGTTCTTC. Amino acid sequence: CASSRRPSAGNEQFF. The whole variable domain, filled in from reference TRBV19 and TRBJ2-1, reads DGGITQSPKYLFRKEGQNVTLSCEQNLNHDAMYWYRQDPGQGLRLIYYSQIVNDFQKGDIAEGYSVSREKKESFPLTVTSAQKNPTAFYLCASSRRPSAGNEQFFGPGTRLTVL.

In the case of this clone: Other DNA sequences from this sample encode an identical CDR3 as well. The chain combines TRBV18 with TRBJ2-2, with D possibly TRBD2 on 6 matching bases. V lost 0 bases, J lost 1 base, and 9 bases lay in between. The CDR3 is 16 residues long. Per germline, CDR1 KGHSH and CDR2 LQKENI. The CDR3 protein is CASSPPTGGNTGELFF. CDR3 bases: TGTGCCAGCTCACCACCGACCGGGGGGAACACCGGGGAGCTGTTTTTT. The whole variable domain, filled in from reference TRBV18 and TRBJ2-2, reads NAGVMQNPRHLVRRRGQEARLRCSPMKGHSHVYWYRQLPEEGLKFMVYLQKENIIDESGMPKERFSAEFPKEGPSILRIQQVVRGDSAAYFCASSPPTGGNTGELFFGEGSRLTVL.

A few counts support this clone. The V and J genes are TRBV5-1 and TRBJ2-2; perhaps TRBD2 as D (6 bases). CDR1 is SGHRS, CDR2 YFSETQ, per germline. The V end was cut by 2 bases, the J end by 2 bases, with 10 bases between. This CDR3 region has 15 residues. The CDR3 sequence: CASSFSTSNTGELFF. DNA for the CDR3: TGCGCCAGCAGCTTTTCGACTAGTAACACCGGGGAGCTGTTTTTT. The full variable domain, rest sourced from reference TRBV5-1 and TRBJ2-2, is KAGVTQTPRYLIKTRGQQVTLSCSPISGHRSVSWYQQTPGQGLQFLFEYFSETQRNKGNFPGRFSGRQFSNSRSEMNVSTLELGDSALYLCASSFSTSNTGELFFGEGSRLTVL.

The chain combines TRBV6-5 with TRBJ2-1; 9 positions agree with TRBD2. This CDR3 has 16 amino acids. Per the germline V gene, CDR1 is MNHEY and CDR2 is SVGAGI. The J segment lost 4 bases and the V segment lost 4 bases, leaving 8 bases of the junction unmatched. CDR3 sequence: CASSLGLAGIYNEQFF. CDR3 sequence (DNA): TGTGCCAGCAGTTTGGGACTAGCTGGGATTTACAATGAGCAGTTCTTC.

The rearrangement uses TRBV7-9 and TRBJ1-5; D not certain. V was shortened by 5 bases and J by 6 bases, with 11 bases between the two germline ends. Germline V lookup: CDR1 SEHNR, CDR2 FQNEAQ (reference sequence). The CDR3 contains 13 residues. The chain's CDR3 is CASSLREGQPQHF. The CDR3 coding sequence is TGTGCCAGCAGCCTACGGGAGGGTCAGCCCCAGCATTTT.

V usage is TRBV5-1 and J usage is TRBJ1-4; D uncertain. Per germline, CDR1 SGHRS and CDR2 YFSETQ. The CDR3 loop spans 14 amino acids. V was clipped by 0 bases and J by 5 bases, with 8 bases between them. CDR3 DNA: TGCGCCAGCAGCTTGGAGGTTCGAAATGAAAAACTGTTTTTT. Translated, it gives CASSLEVRNEKLFF.

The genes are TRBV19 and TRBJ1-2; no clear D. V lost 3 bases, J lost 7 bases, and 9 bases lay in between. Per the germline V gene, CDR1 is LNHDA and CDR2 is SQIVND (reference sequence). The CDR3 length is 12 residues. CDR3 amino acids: CASSMAQRGYTF. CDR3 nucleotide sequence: TGTGCCAGTAGTATGGCTCAACGTGGCTACACCTTC. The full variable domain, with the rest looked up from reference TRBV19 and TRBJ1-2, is DGGITQSPKYLFRKEGQNVTLSCEQNLNHDAMYWYRQDPGQGLRLIYYSQIVNDFQKGDIAEGYSVSREKKESFPLTVTSAQKNPTAFYLCASSMAQRGYTFGSGTRLTVV.

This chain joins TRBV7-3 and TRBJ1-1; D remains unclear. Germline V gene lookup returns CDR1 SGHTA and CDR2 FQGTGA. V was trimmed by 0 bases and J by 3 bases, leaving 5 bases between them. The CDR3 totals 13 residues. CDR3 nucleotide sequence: TGTGCCAGCAGCTTAACTAGGGACACTGAAGCTTTCTTT. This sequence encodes CASSLTRDTEAFF.

This chain's CDR3 is CASSQGTGLPGANVLTF. The CDR3 nucleotides read TGCGCCAGCAGCCAGGGGACAGGGTTACCTGGGGCCAACGTCCTGACTTTC. This rearrangement joins TRBV4-1 to TRBJ2-6; 9 nucleotides agree with TRBD1. V shed 3 bases and J 2 bases; nucleotides not matched to a gene: 5. This CDR3 region has 17 residues. Germline-derived CDR1 and CDR2 are MGHRA and YSYEKL.

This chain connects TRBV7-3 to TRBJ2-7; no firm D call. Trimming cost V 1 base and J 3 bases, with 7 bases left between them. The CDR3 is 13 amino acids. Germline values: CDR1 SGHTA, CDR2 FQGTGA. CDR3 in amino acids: CASSLSRNYEQYF. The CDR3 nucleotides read TGTGCCAGCAGCTTAAGCCGGAACTACGAGCAGTACTTC.

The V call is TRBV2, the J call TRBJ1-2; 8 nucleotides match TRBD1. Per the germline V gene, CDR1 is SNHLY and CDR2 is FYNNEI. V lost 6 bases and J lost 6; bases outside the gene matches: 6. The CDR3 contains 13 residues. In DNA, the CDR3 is TGTGCCAGCAGACCCTGGACAGGGAATGGCTACACCTTC. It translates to CASRPWTGNGYTF. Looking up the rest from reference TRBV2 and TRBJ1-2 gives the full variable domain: EPEVTQTPSHQVTQMGQEVILRCVPISNHLYFYWYRQILGQKVEFLVSFYNNEISEKSEIFDDQFSVERPDGSNFTLKIRSTKLEDSAMYFCASRPWTGNGYTFGSGTRLTVV.

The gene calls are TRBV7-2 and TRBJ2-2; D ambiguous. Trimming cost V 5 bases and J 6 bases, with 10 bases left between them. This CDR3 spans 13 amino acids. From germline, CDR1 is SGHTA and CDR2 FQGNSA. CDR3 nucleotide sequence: TGTGCCAGCAGCCTTGGGCCCGCCGGGGAGCTGTTTTTT. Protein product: CASSLGPAGELFF.

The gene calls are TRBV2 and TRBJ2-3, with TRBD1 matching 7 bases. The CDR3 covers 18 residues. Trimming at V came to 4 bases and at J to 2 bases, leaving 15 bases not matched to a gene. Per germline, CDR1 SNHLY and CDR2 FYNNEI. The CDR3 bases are TGTGCCAGCAGTGGGAGACAGGGTGGTCCCCGATCCACAGATACGCAGTATTTT. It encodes CASSGRQGGPRSTDTQYF.

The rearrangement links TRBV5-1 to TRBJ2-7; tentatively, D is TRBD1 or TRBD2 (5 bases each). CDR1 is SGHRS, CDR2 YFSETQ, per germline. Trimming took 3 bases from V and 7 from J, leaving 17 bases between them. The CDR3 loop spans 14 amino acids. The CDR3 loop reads CASSSSGAPGEQYF. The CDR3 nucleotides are TGCGCCAGCAGCTCCTCCGGGGCGCCGGGTGAGCAGTACTTC.

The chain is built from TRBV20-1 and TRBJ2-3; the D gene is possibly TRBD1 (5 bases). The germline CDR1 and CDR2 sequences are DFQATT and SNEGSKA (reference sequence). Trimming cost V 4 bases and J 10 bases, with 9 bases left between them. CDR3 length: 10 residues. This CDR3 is CSATPRAQYF. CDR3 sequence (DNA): TGCAGTGCTACCCCCAGGGCGCAGTATTTT.

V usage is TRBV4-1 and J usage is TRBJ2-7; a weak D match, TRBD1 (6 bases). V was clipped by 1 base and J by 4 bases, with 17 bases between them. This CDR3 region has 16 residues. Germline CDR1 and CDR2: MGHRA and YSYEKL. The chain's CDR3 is CASSQAHGQPPYEQYF. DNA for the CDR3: TGCGCCAGCAGCCAAGCACACGGACAGCCCCCTTACGAGCAGTACTTC.

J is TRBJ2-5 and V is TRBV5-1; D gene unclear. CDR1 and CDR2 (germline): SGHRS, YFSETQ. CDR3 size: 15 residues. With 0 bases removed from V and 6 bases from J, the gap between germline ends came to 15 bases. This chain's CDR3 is CASSLGDLPRQTQYF. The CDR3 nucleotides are TGCGCCAGCAGCTTGGGGGATCTCCCTCGGCAGACCCAGTACTTC. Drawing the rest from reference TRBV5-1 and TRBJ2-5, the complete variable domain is KAGVTQTPRYLIKTRGQQVTLSCSPISGHRSVSWYQQTPGQGLQFLFEYFSETQRNKGNFPGRFSGRQFSNSRSEMNVSTLELGDSALYLCASSLGDLPRQTQYFGPGTRLLVL.

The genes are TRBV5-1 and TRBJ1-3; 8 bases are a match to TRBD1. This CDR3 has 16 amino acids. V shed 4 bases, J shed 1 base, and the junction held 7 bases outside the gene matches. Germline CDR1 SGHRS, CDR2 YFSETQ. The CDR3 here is CASSAMDRVSGNTIYF. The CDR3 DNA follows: TGCGCCAGCAGCGCCATGGACAGGGTGTCTGGAAACACCATATATTTT.

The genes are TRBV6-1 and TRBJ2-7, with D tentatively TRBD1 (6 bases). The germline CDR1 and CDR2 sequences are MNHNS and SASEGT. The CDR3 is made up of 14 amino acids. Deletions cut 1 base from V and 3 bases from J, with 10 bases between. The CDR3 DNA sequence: TGTGCCAGCAGTGAAGTACAGGGCGGCTACGAGCAGTACTTC. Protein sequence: CASSEVQGGYEQYF.

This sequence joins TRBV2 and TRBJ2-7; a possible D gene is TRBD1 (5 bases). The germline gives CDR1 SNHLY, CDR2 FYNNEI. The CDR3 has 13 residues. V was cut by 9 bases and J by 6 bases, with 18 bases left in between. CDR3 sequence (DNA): TGTGCCAGTAGAGGCCAGGGCCCCAGCGAGCAGTACTTC. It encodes CASRGQGPSEQYF.

CDR3 sequence (DNA): TGTGCCAGTAGTACCAGACTAGCGGAGGGTGACAAAAACATTCAGTACTTC. Translation: CASSTRLAEGDKNIQYF. The chain employs TRBV19 and TRBJ2-4, with 9 bases that match TRBD2. Losses at the gene ends were 4 bases for V and 3 bases for J; bases not matched to a gene: 10. CDR1 is LNHDA and CDR2 is SQIVND in the germline V gene (reference sequence). This CDR3 contains 17 residues. The complete variable domain, with remaining parts taken from reference TRBV19 and TRBJ2-4, reads DGGITQSPKYLFRKEGQNVTLSCEQNLNHDAMYWYRQDPGQGLRLIYYSQIVNDFQKGDIAEGYSVSREKKESFPLTVTSAQKNPTAFYLCASSTRLAEGDKNIQYFGAGTRLSVL.

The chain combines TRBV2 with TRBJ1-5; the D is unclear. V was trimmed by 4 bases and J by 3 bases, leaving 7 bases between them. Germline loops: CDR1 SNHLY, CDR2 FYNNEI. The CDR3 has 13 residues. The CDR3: CASSGGDNQPQHF. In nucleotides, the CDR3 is TGTGCCAGCAGTGGGGGAGACAATCAGCCCCAGCATTTT.

CDR3 residues: CASSPLAGVSGEQFF. CDR3 sequence (DNA): TGTGCCAGCAGTCCTCTTGCGGGAGTTTCTGGTGAGCAGTTCTTC. V is TRBV27 and J is TRBJ2-1, with 7 positions matching TRBD2. V lost 5 bases, J lost 9 bases, and 13 bases stayed unmatched. CDR3 length equals 15 residues. The germline V gene encodes CDR1 MNHEY and CDR2 SMNVEV (reference sequence).

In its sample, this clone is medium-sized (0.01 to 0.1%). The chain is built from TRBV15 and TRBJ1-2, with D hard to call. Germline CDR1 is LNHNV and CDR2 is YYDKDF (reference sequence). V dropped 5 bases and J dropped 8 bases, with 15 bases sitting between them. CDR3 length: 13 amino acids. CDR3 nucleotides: TGTGCCACCAGCGGATTCTTGATGGGGGGCTACACCTTC. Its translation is CATSGFLMGGYTF.

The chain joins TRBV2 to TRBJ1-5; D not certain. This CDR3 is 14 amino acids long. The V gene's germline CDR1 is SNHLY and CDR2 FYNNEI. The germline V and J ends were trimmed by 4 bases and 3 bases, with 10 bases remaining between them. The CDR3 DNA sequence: TGTGCCAGCAGTGGAGTACAGAACAATCAGCCCCAGCATTTT. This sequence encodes CASSGVQNNQPQHF.